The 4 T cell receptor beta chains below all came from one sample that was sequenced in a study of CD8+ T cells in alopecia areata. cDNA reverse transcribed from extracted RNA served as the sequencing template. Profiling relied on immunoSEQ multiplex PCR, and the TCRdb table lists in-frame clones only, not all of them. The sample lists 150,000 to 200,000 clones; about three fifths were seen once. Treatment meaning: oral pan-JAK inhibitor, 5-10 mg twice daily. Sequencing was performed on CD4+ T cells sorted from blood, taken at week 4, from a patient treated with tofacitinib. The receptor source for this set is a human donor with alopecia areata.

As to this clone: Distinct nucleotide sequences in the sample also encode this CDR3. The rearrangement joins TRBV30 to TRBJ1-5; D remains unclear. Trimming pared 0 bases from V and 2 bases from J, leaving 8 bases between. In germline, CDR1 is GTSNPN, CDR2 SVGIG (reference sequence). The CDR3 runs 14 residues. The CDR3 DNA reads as TGTGCCTGGAGTGTCTCGGGAGGCAATCAGCCCCAGCATTTT. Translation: CAWSVSGGNQPQHF.

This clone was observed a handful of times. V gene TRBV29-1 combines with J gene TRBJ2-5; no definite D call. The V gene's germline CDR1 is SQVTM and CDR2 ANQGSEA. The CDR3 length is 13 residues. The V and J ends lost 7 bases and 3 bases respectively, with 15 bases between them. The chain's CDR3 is CSAQPQVKETQYF. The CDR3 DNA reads TGCAGCGCTCAGCCTCAGGTGAAAGAGACCCAGTACTTC.

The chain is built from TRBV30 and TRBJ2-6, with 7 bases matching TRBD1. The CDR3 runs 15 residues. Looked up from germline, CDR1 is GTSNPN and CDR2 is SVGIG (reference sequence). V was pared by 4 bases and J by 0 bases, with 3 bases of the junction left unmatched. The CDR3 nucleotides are TGTGCCTGGAAGGGGGCCACCTCTGGGGCCAACGTCCTGACTTTC. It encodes CAWKGATSGANVLTF.

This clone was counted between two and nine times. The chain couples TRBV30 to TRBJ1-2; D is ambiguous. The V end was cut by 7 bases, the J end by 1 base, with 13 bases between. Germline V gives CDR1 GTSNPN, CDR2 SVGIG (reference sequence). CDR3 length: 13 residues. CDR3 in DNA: TGTGCCTCCGACGAGACCCTTAACTATGGCTACACCTTC. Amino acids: CASDETLNYGYTF.